These 24 T cell receptor beta chains came from one sample sequenced in a study of identical twins. TCRdb ran MiXCR on the 5' RACE reads and lists one entry per CDR3 protein. This table has approximately 680,000 distinct CDR3 sequences, about 7% appearing once. The sample was also reused in another study, on yellow fever vaccine responses in identical twins.

The sample taken for sequencing was PBMCs. The receptors were gathered from a woman aged 18 to 35 in good health.

This sequence joins TRBV24-1 and TRBJ1-5; D unresolved. V gave up 2 bases and J gave up 3 bases, with 16 bases separating them. Germline V gene sequence: CDR1 KGHDR, CDR2 SFDVKD. The CDR3 sequence is 17 residues long. The CDR3 reads CATSDSTQPSLNQPQHF. The DNA for the CDR3 is TGTGCCACCAGTGATTCGACACAGCCGTCCCTCAATCAGCCCCAGCATTTT.

This clonotype came up a few times. The genes are TRBV28 and TRBJ2-3, with 7 bases matching TRBD2. V trimming: 5 bases; J trimming: 3 bases; junction bases outside the gene matches: 14. CDR3 length: 17 amino acids. The germline V gene has CDR1 MDHEN and CDR2 SYDVKM. CDR3 DNA: TGTGCCAGCAGTCCACCGCGGACAAGACTAGCAACAGATACGCAGTATTTT. Translating it yields CASSPPRTRLATDTQYF. Full variable domain (outside the CDR3, taken from reference TRBV28 and TRBJ2-3): DVKVTQSSRYLVKRTGEKVFLECVQDMDHENMFWYRQDPGLGLRLIYFSYDVKMKEKGDIPEGYSVSREKKERFSLILESASTNQTSMYLCASSPPRTRLATDTQYFGPGTRLTVL.

In its sample, this clonotype was seen many times. The chain employs TRBV10-1 and TRBJ1-2; D uncertain. The CDR3 contains 13 residues. V was shortened by 3 bases and J by 5 bases, with 10 bases between the two germline ends. Germline values: CDR1 WNHNN, CDR2 SYGVQD (reference sequence). CDR3 loop: CASSDSVGYGYTF. The CDR3 coding sequence is TGCGCCAGCAGTGATTCAGTGGGATATGGCTACACCTTC.

Many counts were recorded for this clonotype. This sequence joins TRBV12-3 or TRBV12-4 and TRBJ2-5; D gene uncertain. This CDR3 has 11 amino acids. The V gene lost 4 bases and the J gene lost 5 bases, with 5 bases spanning the gap. The CDR3 sequence is CASSSTETQYF. The CDR3 DNA reads TGTGCCAGCAGTTCGACGGAGACCCAGTACTTC.

The chain recombines TRBV9 with TRBJ2-7; 11 positions match TRBD1. CDR3 size: 15 residues. V shed 3 bases and J 5 bases; nucleotides not matched to a gene: 7. CDR1 and CDR2 (germline): SGDLS, YYNGEE. CDR3 amino acids: CASSASGQGGHEQYF. CDR3 bases: TGTGCCAGCAGCGCATCGGGACAGGGGGGCCACGAGCAGTACTTC.

The chain employs TRBV21-1 and TRBJ1-5; TRBD1 is taken as the D call from the table, unchecked against the DNA. TRBV21-1 is a known pseudogene. The CDR3 is 17 amino acids. Here the CDR3 DNA reads TGTGCCAGCAGCAAAGCCCAGCCCGGGGGTAGCAATCAGCCCCAGCATTTT. The encoded protein is CASSKAQPGGSNQPQHF.

The table lists this clonotype with a few counts. The chain combines TRBV4-1 with TRBJ1-1; 7 bases are a match to TRBD1. CDR1 is MGHRA, CDR2 YSYEKL, per germline. CDR3 length: 16 amino acids. Germline trimming cut 3 bases from V and 6 bases from J; bases unmatched to any gene: 13. The DNA for the CDR3 is TGCGCCAGCAGCCAGATCGAGGGGGCCGGGTTCGCTGAAGCTTTCTTT. It specifies CASSQIEGAGFAEAFF.

The CDR3 reads CASSGLAGVYF. The DNA for the CDR3 is TGTGCCAGCAGTGGACTAGCGGGAGTGTACTTC. The chain joins TRBV12-3 or TRBV12-4 to TRBJ2-7, with 13 positions matching TRBD2. The ends lost 5 bases at V and 12 bases at J; junction bases unmatched: 1. The CDR3 length is 11 residues.

At least ten counts were recorded for this clonotype. This sequence joins TRBV20-1 and TRBJ1-2; D is possibly TRBD1 (5 bases). The CDR3 covers 14 residues. Looked up from germline, CDR1 is DFQATT and CDR2 is SNEGSKA (reference sequence). Trimming removed 2 bases from V and 1 base from J, with 11 bases in between. The CDR3 loop reads CSARKGPDNYGYTF. DNA of the CDR3: TGCAGTGCTAGAAAGGGGCCTGATAACTATGGCTACACCTTC.

This clonotype was counted only a few times. The gene calls are TRBV5-1 and TRBJ2-3, with D perhaps TRBD2 (5 bases). CDR1 and CDR2 (germline): SGHRS, YFSETQ. With 0 bases removed from V and 1 base from J, the gap between germline ends came to 12 bases. This CDR3 has 16 residues. DNA for the CDR3: TGCGCCAGCAGCTTGGGGTCTACGAGGGGCACAGATACGCAGTATTTT. Translation: CASSLGSTRGTDTQYF. Variable domain in full (rest from reference TRBV5-1 and TRBJ2-3): KAGVTQTPRYLIKTRGQQVTLSCSPISGHRSVSWYQQTPGQGLQFLFEYFSETQRNKGNFPGRFSGRQFSNSRSEMNVSTLELGDSALYLCASSLGSTRGTDTQYFGPGTRLTVL.

For the CDR3, the DNA is TGCGCCAGCAGCACGACAGGAGGTGGCTTCCCCCTCCACTTT. Protein: CASSTTGGGFPLHF. The chain combines TRBV4-1 with TRBJ1-6, with D perhaps TRBD1 (6 bases). The germline CDR1 and CDR2 sequences are MGHRA and YSYEKL. V lost 5 bases to trimming and J lost 13 bases, with 18 bases between them. CDR3 length: 14 residues.

The chain links TRBV29-1 to TRBJ2-1, with unresolved D. Germline values: CDR1 SQVTM, CDR2 ANQGSEA. Trimming took off 4 bases at V and 4 bases at J, with 5 bases between the two ends. This CDR3 is 11 amino acids long. The CDR3 nucleotides are TGCAGCGTTGTGTATTACAATGAGCAGTTCTTC. Protein sequence: CSVVYYNEQFF.

This clonotype was picked up many times. The V and J genes are TRBV3-1 and TRBJ1-1; D ambiguous. The V gene's germline CDR1 is LGHDT and CDR2 YNNKEL (reference sequence). The CDR3 totals 14 residues. The V end lost 1 base, the J end lost 3 bases, and 9 bases lay between the germline ends. The CDR3 spells CASSQVDRDTEAFF. The CDR3 nucleotides read TGTGCCAGCAGCCAAGTCGACCGGGACACTGAAGCTTTCTTT. Looking up the rest from reference TRBV3-1 and TRBJ1-1 gives the full variable domain: DTAVSQTPKYLVTQMGNDKSIKCEQNLGHDTMYWYKQDSKKFLKIMFSYNNKELIINETVPNRFSPKSPDKAHLNLHINSLELGDSAVYFCASSQVDRDTEAFFGQGTRLTVV.

This clonotype was picked up a small number of times. The rearrangement links TRBV7-9 to TRBJ2-1; maybe TRBD1 (5 bases). The V gene lost 8 bases and the J gene lost 0 bases, with 17 bases spanning the gap. Germline V lookup: CDR1 SEHNR, CDR2 FQNEAQ (reference sequence). The CDR3 length is 16 residues. This CDR3 is CASGPTRVSSYNEQFF. The DNA for the CDR3 is TGTGCCAGCGGACCTACCAGGGTAAGCTCCTACAATGAGCAGTTCTTC.

This clonotype has ten or more counts. The V gene is TRBV20-1, the J gene TRBJ1-4, with D uncertain. The CDR3 consists of 12 residues. CDR1 DFQATT and CDR2 SNEGSKA come from the germline V gene (reference sequence). The CDR3 loop reads CSVLATNEKLFF. The CDR3, as DNA: TGCAGCGTATTGGCAACTAATGAAAAACTGTTTTTT.

The V gene is TRBV19, the J gene TRBJ2-7; 13 bases align to TRBD2. Germline assignment: CDR1 LNHDA and CDR2 SQIVND (reference sequence). CDR3 size: 15 residues. Trimming cost V 5 bases and J 9 bases; bases outside gene matches: 10. CDR3 residues: CASSLEPGLAGMQYF. DNA of the CDR3: TGTGCCAGTAGTCTCGAACCGGGACTAGCGGGAATGCAGTACTTC.

This clonotype was counted at least ten times. The chain couples TRBV10-3 to TRBJ1-5; 10 bases line up with TRBD1. The CDR3 has 15 residues. J lost 2 bases, V lost 11 bases, and 9 bases had no gene match. Germline-derived CDR1 and CDR2 are ENHRY and SYGVKD. The CDR3 bases are TGTGCCGCCGGGACAGGGGTGGGAGGCAATCAGCCCCAGCATTTT. Translating gives CAAGTGVGGNQPQHF.

This clonotype was recorded at least ten times. V and J are TRBV27 and TRBJ2-1; D perhaps matches TRBD1 (5 bases). The CDR3 totals 15 residues. CDR1 is MNHEY, CDR2 SMNVEV, per germline (reference sequence). With 6 bases removed from V and 3 bases from J, the gap between germline ends came to 15 bases. The CDR3 DNA reads TGTGCCAGCAGGGGAAGGGGCGGCCTCTACAATGAGCAGTTCTTC. Amino acid sequence: CASRGRGGLYNEQFF.

V gene TRBV20-1 combines with J gene TRBJ1-2, with D tentatively TRBD1 (6 bases). The V gene lost 4 bases and the J gene lost 4 bases, with 19 bases spanning the gap. The CDR3 contains 15 residues. Germline CDR1 DFQATT, CDR2 SNEGSKA (reference sequence). The CDR3 loop reads CSATPLEGESYGYTF. The CDR3 DNA follows: TGCAGTGCTACCCCCTTGGAGGGGGAAAGCTATGGCTACACCTTC.

J is TRBJ2-7 and V is TRBV3-1; TRBD2 agrees at 12 bases. This CDR3 spans 16 amino acids. The germline CDR1 and CDR2 sequences are LGHDT and YNNKEL (reference sequence). With 7 bases clipped from V and 5 bases from J, the junction kept 12 bases outside the gene matches. The CDR3 is CASTSSSSGRGHEQYF. CDR3 DNA sequence: TGTGCCAGCACCTCAAGTTCTAGCGGGAGGGGTCACGAGCAGTACTTC.

V gene TRBV5-1 combines with J gene TRBJ2-7; D unclear. The length of the CDR3 is 12 residues. The germline CDR1 and CDR2 sequences are SGHRS and YFSETQ. Trimming took 1 base from V and 5 from J, leaving 7 bases between them. DNA for the CDR3: TGCGCCAGCAGCTTGATGTTGGACGAGCAGTACTTC. Residues: CASSLMLDEQYF. Using reference TRBV5-1 and TRBJ2-7 for the parts outside the CDR3, the full variable domain is KAGVTQTPRYLIKTRGQQVTLSCSPISGHRSVSWYQQTPGQGLQFLFEYFSETQRNKGNFPGRFSGRQFSNSRSEMNVSTLELGDSALYLCASSLMLDEQYFGPGTRLTVT.

This clonotype was picked up many times. This rearrangement joins TRBV15 to TRBJ1-2; the D gene is possibly TRBD1 (6 bases). The germline gives CDR1 LNHNV, CDR2 YYDKDF (reference sequence). The V and J ends lost 0 bases and 4 bases respectively, with 12 bases between them. This CDR3 is 15 amino acids long. The CDR3 spells CATSRDSSGAYGYTF. The CDR3 nucleotides are TGTGCCACCAGCAGAGACTCATCAGGGGCCTATGGCTACACCTTC.

This clonotype showed up many times. J is TRBJ1-6 and V is TRBV2, with TRBD1 matching 7 bases. Germline-derived CDR1 and CDR2 are SNHLY and FYNNEI. Unmatched junction bases numbered 11, after V lost 5 bases and J lost 7 bases. This CDR3 has 16 residues. CDR3: CASSLSTGLGNSPLHF. The CDR3 DNA is TGTGCCAGCAGTCTATCGACAGGGTTGGGCAATTCACCCCTCCACTTT.

This clonotype came up many times. The chain recombines TRBV5-1 with TRBJ2-5; TRBD2 matches 8 bases. The ends lost 4 bases at V and 0 bases at J; junction bases unmatched: 14. The CDR3 is 18 amino acids. Germline V gene data show CDR1 as SGHRS and CDR2 as YFSETQ. The CDR3 DNA reads TGCGCCAGCAGCCAACGACGTGGGCCGGGGGGGGACCAAGAGACCCAGTACTTC. This translates into CASSQRRGPGGDQETQYF.